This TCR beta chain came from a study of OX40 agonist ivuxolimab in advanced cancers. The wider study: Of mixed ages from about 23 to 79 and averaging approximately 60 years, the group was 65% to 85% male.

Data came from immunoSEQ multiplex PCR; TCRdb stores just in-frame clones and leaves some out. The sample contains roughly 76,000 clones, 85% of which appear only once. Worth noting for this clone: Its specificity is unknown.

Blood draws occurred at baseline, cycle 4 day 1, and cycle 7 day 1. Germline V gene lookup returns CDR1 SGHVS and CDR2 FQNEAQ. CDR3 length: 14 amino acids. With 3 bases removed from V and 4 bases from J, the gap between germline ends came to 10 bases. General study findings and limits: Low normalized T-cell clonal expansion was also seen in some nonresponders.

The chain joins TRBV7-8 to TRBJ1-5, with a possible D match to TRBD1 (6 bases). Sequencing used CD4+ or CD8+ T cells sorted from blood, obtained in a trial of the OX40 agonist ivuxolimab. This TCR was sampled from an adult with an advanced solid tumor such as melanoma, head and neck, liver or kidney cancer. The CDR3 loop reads CASSFYDRNQPQHF. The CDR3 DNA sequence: TGTGCCAGCAGCTTTTACGACAGGAATCAGCCCCAGCATTTT. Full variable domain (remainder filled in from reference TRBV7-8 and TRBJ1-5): GAGVSQSPRYKVAKRGQDVALRCDPISGHVSLFWYQQALGQGPEFLTYFQNEAQLDKSGLPSDRFFAERPEGSVSTLKIQRTQQEDSAVYLCASSFYDRNQPQHFGDGTRLSIL.